These 11 T cell receptor beta chains were all obtained from the same sample, sequenced in a study of beta chain features in type 1 diabetes. Expressed TCRB transcripts were sequenced, since all the RNA that had been isolated was reverse transcribed. TCRdb's copy holds only in-frame clones and misses some; the assay was immunoSEQ multiplex PCR. The sample has around 350,000 clones; around 12% are singletons. Specimen: naive CD4+ T cells from blood. These TCRs come from a man aged 18 to 30 in good health.

CDR3 DNA: TGCGCCAGCAGCCGGGGTAGCGGGAGAAGTCGCACCGGGGAGCTGTTTTTT. It yields the protein CASSRGSGRSRTGELFF. The genes are TRBV4-1 and TRBJ2-2; 9 bases agree with TRBD2. Germline assignment: CDR1 MGHRA and CDR2 YSYEKL. J was trimmed by 4 bases and V by 4 bases; bases with no gene match: 10. CDR3 length: 17 amino acids.

V and J are TRBV12-5 and TRBJ1-5; no firm D call. V lost 5 bases to trimming and J lost 3 bases, with 11 bases between them. Germline CDR1 LGHNT, CDR2 FRNRAP. This CDR3 has 14 amino acids. This CDR3 is CASGPSGYNQPQHF. The CDR3 DNA is TGTGCTAGTGGTCCCTCGGGGTACAATCAGCCCCAGCATTTT.

This clone was observed a handful of times. The gene calls are TRBV5-1 and TRBJ2-5; 7 positions match TRBD2. After removal of 0 bases from V and 5 bases from J, the junction contained 4 bases not matched to a gene. Per the germline V gene, CDR1 is SGHRS and CDR2 is YFSETQ. This CDR3 comprises 14 residues. The CDR3 sequence is CASSLAAGVETQYF. The CDR3 DNA is TGCGCCAGCAGCTTGGCCGCGGGGGTGGAGACCCAGTACTTC.

The sample holds a few counts of this clone. The chain recombines TRBV18 with TRBJ1-2; 7 bases agree with TRBD1. The CDR3 runs 15 residues. V was clipped by 8 bases and J by 2 bases; unmatched bases: 11. CDR1 and CDR2 (germline): KGHSH, LQKENI. The CDR3 nucleotides are TGTGCCAGCCAGAAAGGAGGGGGCCAAAACTATGGCTACACCTTC. This translates into CASQKGGGQNYGYTF.

V usage is TRBV9 and J usage is TRBJ2-5, with a tentative D call TRBD2 (7 bases). The ends were cut back, 3 bases at V and 7 bases at J, with 19 bases in the middle. CDR3 length equals 15 residues. Germline V gives CDR1 SGDLS, CDR2 YYNGEE. CDR3 nucleotide sequence: TGTGCCAGCAGCGAGGAGATCAGGGGAGGGGGGACCCAGTACTTC. This translates into CASSEEIRGGGTQYF.

J is TRBJ2-3 and V is TRBV27, with 10 positions matching TRBD2. The CDR3 runs to 17 residues. CDR1 and CDR2 (germline): MNHEY, SMNVEV (reference sequence). The trim removed 3 bases at V and 1 base at J, leaving 7 bases unmatched. As DNA, the CDR3 is TGTGCCAGCAGTTTCAGCGGGGGGGCTGGGGGCACAGATACGCAGTATTTT. The encoded protein is CASSFSGGAGGTDTQYF.

In its sample, this clone was seen a few times. V and J are TRBV5-1 and TRBJ2-1, with D perhaps matching TRBD2 (6 bases). V was clipped by 0 bases and J by 9 bases, with 10 bases between them. This CDR3 has 13 amino acids. CDR1 SGHRS and CDR2 YFSETQ come from the germline V gene. CDR3 in DNA: TGCGCCAGCAGCTTGGCCGGGGAGGTTGAGCAGTTCTTC. It yields the protein CASSLAGEVEQFF.

This clone was counted only a few times. V usage is TRBV4-3 and J usage is TRBJ2-1; D is perhaps TRBD2 (5 bases). The CDR3 is made up of 17 amino acids. Trimming stripped 1 base from V and 0 bases from J, with 13 bases between. The germline V gene has CDR1 LGHNA and CDR2 YSLEER. This CDR3 is CASSQGGSGSSYNEQFF. CDR3 coding DNA: TGCGCCAGCAGCCAAGGCGGCTCTGGGAGCTCCTACAATGAGCAGTTCTTC.

The V gene is TRBV27, the J gene TRBJ2-7; 9 bases are shared with TRBD1. The V and J ends lost 4 bases and 2 bases, in that order; junction bases with no gene match: 6. Germline CDR1 is MNHEY and CDR2 is SMNVEV (reference sequence). The CDR3 sequence is 15 residues long. CDR3 loop: CASSSYDRGTYEQYF. The CDR3 DNA sequence: TGTGCCAGCAGTTCCTACGACAGGGGGACCTACGAGCAGTACTTC.

This chain uses TRBV19 with TRBJ2-1; 10 bases line up with TRBD1. Germline V lookup: CDR1 LNHDA, CDR2 SQIVND (reference sequence). With V trimmed by 6 bases and J by 9 bases, 8 bases remained unmatched. The CDR3 consists of 14 residues. CDR3 region: CASSRPGQGFEQFF. CDR3 DNA: TGTGCCAGTAGCAGACCGGGACAGGGGTTTGAGCAGTTCTTC.

This clone turned up a few times. This sequence joins TRBV5-1 and TRBJ2-7; 10 bases match TRBD1. Germline V gene sequence: CDR1 SGHRS, CDR2 YFSETQ. J lost 7 bases, V lost 4 bases, and 8 bases had no gene match. The CDR3 is 14 amino acids. Written as DNA, the CDR3 is TGCGCCAGCAGCAAAGACAGGGGGCTGGGAGAGCAGTACTTC. Translation gives CASSKDRGLGEQYF.